The T cell receptor (beta chain) under discussion was sequenced for a study of T cells in Graves' hyperthyroidism and ophthalmopathy. Study details: The blood sample was taken at first diagnosis, before treatment began. Overall study findings and caveats: Ophthalmopathy and stable hyperthyroidism were separated by a 13 V-J model. Ophthalmopathy was model-predicted a median approximately 6.9 months pre-onset.

This clonotype was seen repeatedly, ten times or more. No antigen is known for it. It was RNA transcripts that yielded the amplified TCR beta CDR3 regions. Primed by the HTBI set, a first-round RT-PCR was run on the TCR CDR3. Using its own MiXCR run on the multiplex PCR reads, TCRdb lists one record per CDR3 protein. The sample contains approximately 410,000 distinct CDR3 sequences, roughly 15% of which appear only once. V lost 5 bases and J lost 3; bases outside the gene matches: 12. CDR1 is SGHDT, CDR2 YYEEEE, per germline. This CDR3 has 17 residues. Sequencing used blood. This clonotype was sampled from a man aged 18 to 29 with Graves' ophthalmopathy. This sequence joins TRBV5-6 and TRBJ2-7; 12 bases line up with TRBD2. The CDR3 loop reads CASSLPTSGRDSYEQYF. The CDR3 nucleotides are TGTGCCAGCAGTCTTCCGACTAGCGGGAGAGACAGCTACGAGCAGTACTTC.